Listed below are T cell receptor beta chains from one sample, sequenced in a study of OX40 agonist ivuxolimab in advanced cancers. The protocol was immunoSEQ multiplex PCR, while the TCRdb copy is restricted to in-frame clones and leaves out a portion. The table lists about 73,000 clones, approximately 90% of them singletons, with about 0.53% in the top ten. Here the sequenced sample was CD4+ or CD8+ T cells sorted from blood, taken in a trial of the OX40 agonist ivuxolimab. The receptors derive from an adult with an advanced solid tumor such as melanoma, head and neck, liver or kidney cancer. CDR3s include the opening cysteine and the closing phenylalanine or tryptophan. The D gene is left open where the match is weak. Expanded clones are given a class, and other clones once, few, many or no size at all.

v_gene: TRBV6-1
d_gene: -
abundance: once
j_gene: TRBJ2-3
CDR3aa: CASSGTLAGTDTQYF
CDR3nt: TGTGCCAGCAGTGGGACCCTAGCAGGCACAGATACGCAGTATTTT

v_gene: TRBV7-8
d_gene: TRBD1
abundance: -
j_gene: TRBJ2-7
CDR3aa: CASSYWGQGDQQYF
CDR3nt: TGTGCCAGCAGCTATTGGGGACAGGGGGACCAGCAGTACTTC

v_gene: TRBV11-3
d_gene: TRBD2
abundance: -
j_gene: TRBJ2-5
CDR3aa: CASSFSGKETQYF
CDR3nt: TGTGCCAGCAGCTTCAGCGGGAAAGAGACCCAGTACTTC

v_gene: TRBV18
d_gene: -
abundance: -
j_gene: TRBJ2-1
CDR3aa: CASSPPSRGNEQFF
CDR3nt: TGTGCCAGCTCACCACCTTCACGGGGCAATGAGCAGTTCTTC

v_gene: TRBV18
d_gene: TRBD2
abundance: -
j_gene: TRBJ2-5
CDR3aa: CASSLQNSGSGETQYF
CDR3nt: TGTGCCAGCTCACTGCAGAATAGCGGGAGTGGGGAGACCCAGTACTTC

v_gene: TRBV7-9
d_gene: -
abundance: few
j_gene: TRBJ2-2
CDR3aa: CASSPKEATNTGELFF
CDR3nt: TGTGCCAGCAGCCCCAAAGAGGCCACCAACACCGGGGAGCTGTTTTTT

v_gene: TRBV30
d_gene: -
abundance: -
j_gene: TRBJ1-6
CDR3aa: CAWTGPGGSPLHF
CDR3nt: TGTGCCTGGACCGGGCCCGGAGGTTCACCCCTCCACTTT

v_gene: TRBV9
d_gene: -
abundance: few
j_gene: TRBJ1-1
CDR3aa: CASSVFGYTEAFF
CDR3nt: TGTGCCAGCAGCGTATTTGGCTACACTGAAGCTTTCTTT

v_gene: TRBV2
d_gene: -
abundance: -
j_gene: TRBJ2-3
CDR3aa: CASKWTDTDTQYF
CDR3nt: TGTGCCAGCAAGTGGACAGATACAGATACGCAGTATTTT

v_gene: TRBV19
d_gene: -
abundance: -
j_gene: TRBJ2-1
CDR3aa: CASSQTGGGEQFF
CDR3nt: TGTGCCAGTAGCCAGACGGGGGGCGGTGAGCAGTTCTTC

v_gene: TRBV5-8
d_gene: -
abundance: -
j_gene: TRBJ2-7
CDR3aa: CASSLGGVRLYEQYF
CDR3nt: TGTGCCAGCAGCTTGGGAGGGGTCAGGCTCTACGAGCAGTACTTC

v_gene: TRBV6-5
d_gene: TRBD1
abundance: -
j_gene: TRBJ2-7
CDR3aa: CASSLFRDSYEQYF
CDR3nt: TGTGCCAGCAGTCTCTTCCGGGACAGCTACGAGCAGTACTTC